Here is one TCR beta chain with its context. The CDR3 sequence is 15 residues long. V lost 2 bases and J 2 bases, leaving 13 bases between the germline ends. Per germline, CDR1 SGDLS and CDR2 YYNGEE. The data were produced by immunoSEQ multiplex PCR, yet TCRdb's version contains in-frame clones alone and is incomplete. The table lists over 140,000 clones, more than 75% of them singletons, with 7.6% in the top ten. The data belong to a study of cytotoxic CD8 clonotypes in ibrutinib-treated CLL. As for the study in general: Mean values per sample were 250,000 to 300,000 productive templates and 98,000 or so productive rearrangements.

This sample comprised PBMCs, obtained after 36 months of ibrutinib treatment. This rearrangement joins TRBV9 to TRBJ2-5; possibly TRBD2 for D (6 bases). The clonotype comes from a human donor with chronic lymphocytic leukemia. As DNA, the CDR3 is TGTGCCAGCAGCGTTTGGGACTGGGCTCAAGAGACCCAGTACTTC. This encodes CASSVWDWAQETQYF.